This paragraph covers one T cell receptor (beta chain) sequence. Profiled with immunoSEQ multiplex PCR; TCRdb holds only in-frame clones, not every one. Seen here are some 1,600,000 clones, under 99% observed once, and the top ten hold less than 0.55%. This sample is drawn from a study of shared clonotypes between healthy human individuals. Trimming cost V 1 base and J 5 bases, with 7 bases left between them. There are 13 residues in the CDR3. Germline V gives CDR1 SGHDN, CDR2 FVKESK. The specimen sequenced was naive CD4+ T cells sorted from blood. Subset given: CD45RA+ positively selected. This chain joins TRBV14 and TRBJ2-3; D is undetermined. This clonotype was obtained from a man aged 25 to 40 in good health. CDR3 DNA sequence: TGTGCCAGCAGCCAAGGGTTCAGAGATACGCAGTATTTT. Amino acid sequence: CASSQGFRDTQYF. Filled out from reference TRBV14 and TRBJ2-3, the complete variable domain reads EAGVTQFPSHSVIEKGQTVTLRCDPISGHDNLYWYRRVMGKEIKFLLHFVKESKQDESGMPNNRFLAERTGGTYSTLKVQPAELEDSGVYFCASSQGFRDTQYFGPGTRLTVL.